Each of the 22 T cell receptor beta chains below was sequenced from the same sample in a study of cytomegalovirus exposure and HLA in healthy donors. This PCR relied on a set of 60 Vbeta primers and 13 Jbeta primers. Profiled with immunoSEQ multiplex PCR; TCRdb holds only in-frame clones, not every one. The sample has about 160,000 clones; around three quarters are singletons. Specimen: PBMCs. The receptors were sampled from a man aged 30-40 years in good health and CMV-seropositive.

The chain has TRBV30 and TRBJ2-5, with 8 bases aligning to TRBD2. The length of the CDR3 is 15 residues. Germline CDR1 GTSNPN, CDR2 SVGIG (reference sequence). V gave up 2 bases and J gave up 5 bases; unmatched junction bases: 10. CDR3 residues: CAWSLSRGGFETQYF. As DNA, the CDR3 is TGTGCCTGGAGTCTCTCCCGGGGGGGTTTTGAGACCCAGTACTTC.

This clone was detected only a few times. The chain has TRBV7-9 and TRBJ2-3; D gene uncertain. The CDR3 spans 14 residues. V lost 3 bases and J lost 5, with 12 bases in between. Germline CDR1 reads SEHNR; CDR2 reads FQNEAQ (reference sequence). CDR3 in amino acids: CASSFAGPEDTQYF. The CDR3 nucleotides are TGTGCCAGCAGCTTTGCAGGTCCCGAAGATACGCAGTATTTT.

V and J are TRBV27 and TRBJ1-1, with 7 bases lining up with TRBD1. Losses at the gene ends were 2 bases for V and 3 bases for J; bases not matched to a gene: 3. Germline CDR1 and CDR2: MNHEY and SMNVEV (reference sequence). The length of the CDR3 is 14 residues. Here the CDR3 reads CASSLQGEYTEAFF. Here the CDR3 DNA reads TGTGCCAGCAGTTTACAGGGGGAGTACACTGAAGCTTTCTTT.

The gene calls are TRBV5-1 and TRBJ2-4, with D possibly TRBD2 on 5 matching bases. The germline CDR1 and CDR2 sequences are SGHRS and YFSETQ. The CDR3 has 16 residues. Trimming left V 0 bases short and J 2 bases short, with 12 bases between. The CDR3 protein is CASSLVPGSTKNIQYF. The CDR3 DNA sequence: TGCGCCAGCAGCTTGGTTCCGGGGTCGACCAAAAACATTCAGTACTTC.

The gene calls are TRBV4-1 and TRBJ2-5; TRBD1 might be the D (5 bases). V lost 4 bases to trimming and J lost 4 bases, with 10 bases between them. The CDR3 has 13 residues. CDR1 and CDR2 (germline): MGHRA, YSYEKL. The CDR3 DNA follows: TGCGCCAGCAGCCGGGAAGGGGCAGAGACCCAGTACTTC. Translating gives CASSREGAETQYF.

This clone was observed a few times. The V call is TRBV7-6, the J call TRBJ2-1; 7 nucleotides match TRBD1. Germline-derived CDR1 and CDR2 are SGHVS and FNYEAQ. This CDR3 has 14 residues. The trim removed 5 bases at V and 7 bases at J, leaving 8 bases unmatched. The CDR3 region has the DNA TGTGCCAGCAGCAAAACCCCCAGGGGGAATGAGCAGTTCTTC. This sequence encodes CASSKTPRGNEQFF.

The rearrangement links TRBV2 to TRBJ1-6; 9 bases are a match to TRBD1. CDR3 size: 14 residues. Trimming at V came to 3 bases and at J to 11 bases, leaving 5 bases not matched to a gene. Germline lookup yields CDR1 SNHLY and CDR2 FYNNEI. CDR3 region: CASSEVDRGAPLHF. The CDR3 nucleotides read TGTGCCAGCAGTGAGGTGGACAGGGGAGCACCCCTCCACTTT. Together with reference TRBV2 and TRBJ1-6, the CDR3 gives the full variable domain: EPEVTQTPSHQVTQMGQEVILRCVPISNHLYFYWYRQILGQKVEFLVSFYNNEISEKSEIFDDQFSVERPDGSNFTLKIRSTKLEDSAMYFCASSEVDRGAPLHFGNGTRLTVT.

This clone was observed a few times. This rearrangement joins TRBV4-1 to TRBJ2-7, with D unclear. V was pared by 4 bases and J by 3 bases, with 4 bases between. The CDR3 is 11 amino acids. Germline CDR1 reads MGHRA; CDR2 reads YSYEKL. CDR3 amino acids: CASSRGYEQYF. In DNA, the CDR3 is TGCGCCAGCAGCCGAGGCTACGAGCAGTACTTC.

This chain joins TRBV15 and TRBJ1-1; possible D gene TRBD1, 5 bases. CDR3 length equals 14 residues. Germline CDR1 and CDR2: LNHNV and YYDKDF (reference sequence). V was shortened by 3 bases and J by 1 base, with 9 bases between the two germline ends. The CDR3 DNA reads as TGTGCCACCAGCAGGGAGGGGAGGAACACTGAAGCTTTCTTT. This codes for CATSREGRNTEAFF.

The chain carries TRBV2 and TRBJ1-6; D is possibly TRBD1 (6 bases). The CDR3 runs to 13 residues. Looked up from germline, CDR1 is SNHLY and CDR2 is FYNNEI. V lost 10 bases, J lost 7 bases, and 14 bases lay in between. CDR3 DNA: TGTGCCACCATCCGGGACACAAATTCACCCCTCCACTTT. This sequence encodes CATIRDTNSPLHF.

The V gene is TRBV12-5, the J gene TRBJ2-5; 9 positions match TRBD2. Looked up from germline, CDR1 is LGHNT and CDR2 is FRNRAP. V trimming: 8 bases; J trimming: 5 bases; junction bases outside the gene matches: 9. CDR3 length equals 14 residues. The CDR3 spells CASLAAGGRETQYF. Written as DNA, the CDR3 is TGTGCTAGTTTGGCAGCGGGGGGCCGTGAGACCCAGTACTTC.

This clone was detected only a few times. This chain connects TRBV28 to TRBJ1-5; D is unresolved. CDR1 and CDR2 from the germline V gene are MDHEN and SYDVKM. Trimming took 2 bases from V and 11 from J, leaving 10 bases between them. The CDR3 runs to 12 residues. This CDR3 reads CASSLDASAQHF. The CDR3 region has the DNA TGTGCCAGCAGTTTAGATGCTTCAGCCCAGCATTTT. Together with reference TRBV28 and TRBJ1-5, the CDR3 gives the full variable domain: DVKVTQSSRYLVKRTGEKVFLECVQDMDHENMFWYRQDPGLGLRLIYFSYDVKMKEKGDIPEGYSVSREKKERFSLILESASTNQTSMYLCASSLDASAQHFGDGTRLSIL.

The chain has TRBV27 and TRBJ1-5, with D possibly being TRBD1 (5 bases). This CDR3 is 16 amino acids long. Looked up from germline, CDR1 is MNHEY and CDR2 is SMNVEV (reference sequence). The V end lost 5 bases, the J end lost 0 bases, and 14 bases lay between the germline ends. CDR3 DNA sequence: TGTGCCAGCAGTCCAGACAGTCGTCTTAGCAATCAGCCCCAGCATTTT. Protein product: CASSPDSRLSNQPQHF.

The V and J genes are TRBV19 and TRBJ2-7; 9 bases are a match to TRBD1. Germline loops: CDR1 LNHDA, CDR2 SQIVND (reference sequence). This CDR3 comprises 12 residues. J was trimmed by 7 bases and V by 9 bases; bases with no gene match: 7. In DNA, the CDR3 is TGTGCCAGCACCGGGACAGGGTTGGAGCAGTACTTC. It translates to CASTGTGLEQYF.

This chain connects TRBV23-1 to TRBJ1-2; D is unclear. TRBV23-1 is known as an ORF, though its function is uncertain. The CDR3 extends over 13 amino acids. Trimming cost V 0 bases and J 8 bases, with 10 bases left between them. This CDR3 reads CASSQSCQEGYTF. The CDR3 nucleotides are TGCGCCAGCAGTCAATCGTGTCAAGAGGGCTACACCTTC.

This sequence joins TRBV28 and TRBJ1-5; no firm D call. The CDR3 is 12 residues long. Per germline, CDR1 MDHEN and CDR2 SYDVKM. The V and J ends lost 6 bases and 5 bases respectively, with 8 bases between them. The CDR3 DNA reads TGTGCCAGCAGATACAGTGATCAGCCCCAGCATTTT. Amino acids: CASRYSDQPQHF. Drawing the rest from reference TRBV28 and TRBJ1-5, the complete variable domain is DVKVTQSSRYLVKRTGEKVFLECVQDMDHENMFWYRQDPGLGLRLIYFSYDVKMKEKGDIPEGYSVSREKKERFSLILESASTNQTSMYLCASRYSDQPQHFGDGTRLSIL.

The chain recombines TRBV5-1 with TRBJ2-4; TRBD2 might be the D (5 bases). Trimming took 0 bases from V and 0 from J, leaving 10 bases between them. This CDR3 region has 16 residues. Germline CDR1 reads SGHRS; CDR2 reads YFSETQ. CDR3 coding DNA: TGCGCCAGCAGCTTGGGGGGAGAAGTAGCCAAAAACATTCAGTACTTC. Its protein product is CASSLGGEVAKNIQYF.

The V gene is TRBV20-1, the J gene TRBJ1-2; D is ambiguous. Germline CDR1 and CDR2: DFQATT and SNEGSKA (reference sequence). CDR3 size: 11 residues. V shed 0 bases and J shed 5 bases, with 4 bases lying between them. In DNA form, the CDR3 reads TGCAGTGCTAGAGATCCATATGGCTACACCTTC. Translation gives CSARDPYGYTF.

V usage is TRBV9 and J usage is TRBJ2-3; TRBD2 aligns across 13 bases. Germline trimming cut 2 bases from V and 7 bases from J; bases unmatched to any gene: 10. The CDR3 has 17 amino acids. Germline V gene sequence: CDR1 SGDLS, CDR2 YYNGEE. The CDR3 DNA is TGTGCCAGCAGCGTCGGACTAGCGGGGGCCCCGGTACATACGCAGTATTTT. Its protein is CASSVGLAGAPVHTQYF. The full variable domain, completed using reference TRBV9 and TRBJ2-3, is DSGVTQTPKHLITATGQRVTLRCSPRSGDLSVYWYQQSLDQGLQFLIQYYNGEERAKGNILERFSAQQFPDLHSELNLSSLELGDSALYFCASSVGLAGAPVHTQYFGPGTRLTVL.

In DNA, the CDR3 is TGTGCCAGCAGTGAACGAGGTGGCGGGGCCAACGTCCTGACTTTC. Translated, it gives CASSERGGGANVLTF. The V gene is TRBV6-1, the J gene TRBJ2-6; D ambiguous. Trimming shortened V by 2 bases and J by 4 bases, and 9 bases separated the two germline ends. CDR1 and CDR2 from the germline V gene are MNHNS and SASEGT. The CDR3 has 15 residues.

V is TRBV6-1 and J is TRBJ1-5; a possible D gene is TRBD1 (6 bases). V was cut by 4 bases and J by 7 bases, with 11 bases left in between. Germline CDR1 and CDR2: MNHNS and SASEGT. The CDR3 covers 13 residues. The CDR3 protein is CASSVQGDQPQHF. For the CDR3, the DNA is TGTGCCAGCAGTGTACAGGGAGACCAGCCCCAGCATTTT.

This clone showed up just a few times. The rearrangement uses TRBV28 and TRBJ1-2, with a tentative D call TRBD1 (5 bases). The CDR3 runs to 13 residues. Germline V lookup: CDR1 MDHEN, CDR2 SYDVKM. V lost 8 bases, J lost 3 bases, and 13 bases lay in between. In DNA form, the CDR3 reads TGTGCCAGCGGGGCCGCGGCAGACTATGGCTACACCTTC. Its protein product is CASGAAADYGYTF.